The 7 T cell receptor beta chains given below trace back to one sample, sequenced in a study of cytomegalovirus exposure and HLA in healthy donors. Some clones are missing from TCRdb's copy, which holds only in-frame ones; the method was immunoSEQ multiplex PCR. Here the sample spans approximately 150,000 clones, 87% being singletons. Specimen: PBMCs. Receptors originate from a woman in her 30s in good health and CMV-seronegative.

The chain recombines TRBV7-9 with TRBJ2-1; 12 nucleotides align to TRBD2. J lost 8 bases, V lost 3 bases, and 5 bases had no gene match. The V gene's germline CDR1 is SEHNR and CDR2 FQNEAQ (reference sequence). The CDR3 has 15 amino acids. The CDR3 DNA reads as TGTGCCAGCAGCTTGACTAGCGGGGGCCCGTATGAGCAGTTCTTC. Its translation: CASSLTSGGPYEQFF. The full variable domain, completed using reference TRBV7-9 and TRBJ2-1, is DTGVSQNPRHKITKRGQNVTFRCDPISEHNRLYWYRQTLGQGPEFLTYFQNEAQLEKSRLLSDRFSAERPKGSFSTLEIQRTEQGDSAMYLCASSLTSGGPYEQFFGPGTRLTVL.

CDR3 in amino acids: CASSLERVKNTEAFF. The CDR3 region has the DNA TGCGCCAGCAGCTTGGAGAGGGTCAAGAACACTGAAGCTTTCTTT. This sequence joins TRBV5-1 and TRBJ1-1; D uncertain. V lost 0 bases and J lost 1, with 10 bases in between. Per the germline V gene, CDR1 is SGHRS and CDR2 is YFSETQ. The CDR3 runs 15 residues.

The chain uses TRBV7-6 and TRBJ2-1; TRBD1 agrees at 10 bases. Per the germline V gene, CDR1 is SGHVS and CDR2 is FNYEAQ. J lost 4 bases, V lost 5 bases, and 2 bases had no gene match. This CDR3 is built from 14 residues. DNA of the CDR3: TGTGCCAGCAGCGGGGACAGGGGATACAATGAGCAGTTCTTC. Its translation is CASSGDRGYNEQFF.

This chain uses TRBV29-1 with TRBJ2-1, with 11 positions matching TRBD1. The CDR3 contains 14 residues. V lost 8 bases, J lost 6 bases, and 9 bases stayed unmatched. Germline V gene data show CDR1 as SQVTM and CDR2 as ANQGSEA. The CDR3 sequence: CSHPRDRGTNEQFF. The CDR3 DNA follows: TGCAGCCACCCCCGGGACAGGGGGACCAATGAGCAGTTCTTC.

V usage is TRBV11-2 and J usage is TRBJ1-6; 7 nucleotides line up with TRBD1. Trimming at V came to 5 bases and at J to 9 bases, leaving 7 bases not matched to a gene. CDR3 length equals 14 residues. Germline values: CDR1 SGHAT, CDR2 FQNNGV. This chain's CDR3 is CASSRTGVSSPLHF. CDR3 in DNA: TGTGCCAGCAGCCGCACAGGGGTCAGTTCACCCCTCCACTTT. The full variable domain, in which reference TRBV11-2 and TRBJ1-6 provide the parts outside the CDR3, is EAGVAQSPRYKIIEKRQSVAFWCNPISGHATLYWYQQILGQGPKLLIQFQNNGVVDDSQLPKDRFSAERLKGVDSTLKIQPAKLEDSAVYLCASSRTGVSSPLHFGNGTRLTVT.

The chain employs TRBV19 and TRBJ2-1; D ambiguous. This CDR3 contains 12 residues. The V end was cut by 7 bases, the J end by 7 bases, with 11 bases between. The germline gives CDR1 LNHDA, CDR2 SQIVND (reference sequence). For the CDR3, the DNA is TGTGCCAGTATTGGGCTTGGAAATGAGCAGTTCTTC. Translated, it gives CASIGLGNEQFF.

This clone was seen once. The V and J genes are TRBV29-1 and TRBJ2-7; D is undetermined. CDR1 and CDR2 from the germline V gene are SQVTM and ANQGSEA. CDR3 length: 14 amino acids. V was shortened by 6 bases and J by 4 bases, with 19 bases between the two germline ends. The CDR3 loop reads CSVQLSLGFYEQYF. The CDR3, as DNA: TGCAGCGTCCAGTTATCGCTAGGATTTTACGAGCAGTACTTC.